This T cell receptor (beta chain) appears in the sequencing data of a study of graft-versus-host responses after intestinal transplantation. Study-wide context: Isolated intestinal, liver-intestinal, or multivisceral transplants had been given to the recipients. Each recipient received anti-thymocyte globulin induction, then tacrolimus and steroids for about 3 years.

The protocol was immunoSEQ multiplex PCR, while the TCRdb copy is restricted to in-frame clones and leaves out a portion. This table holds roughly 80,000 clones, about nine tenths found once. V shed 11 bases, J shed 3 bases, and the junction held 4 bases outside the gene matches. From germline, CDR1 is SNHLY and CDR2 FYNNEI. CDR3 length: 12 residues. Study-level points and caveats: Declines in HvG clones occurring early post-transplant were associated with peak circulating GvH clone levels.

Details on this clone: Its antigen is unknown.

Source: unstimulated CD8+ T cells sorted from spleen or lymph node cells, taken before transplant. The V gene is TRBV2, the J gene TRBJ2-3, with 8 nucleotides matching TRBD2. This clonotype was sampled from a human donor who was the organ donor for an intestinal transplant. The CDR3: CAGTSPTDTQYF. CDR3 nucleotide sequence: TGTGCCGGGACTAGTCCGACAGATACGCAGTATTTT.